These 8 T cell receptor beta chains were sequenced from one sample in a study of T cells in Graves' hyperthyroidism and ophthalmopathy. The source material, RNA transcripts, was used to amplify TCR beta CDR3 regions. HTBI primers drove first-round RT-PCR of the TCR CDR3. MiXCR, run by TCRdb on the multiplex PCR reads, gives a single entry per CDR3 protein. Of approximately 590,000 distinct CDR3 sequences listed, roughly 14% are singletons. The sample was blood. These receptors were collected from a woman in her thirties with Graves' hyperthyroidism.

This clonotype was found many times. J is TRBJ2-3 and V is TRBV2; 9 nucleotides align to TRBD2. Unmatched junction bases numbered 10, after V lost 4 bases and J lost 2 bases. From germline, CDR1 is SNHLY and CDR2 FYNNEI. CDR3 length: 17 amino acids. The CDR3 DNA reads TGTGCCAGCAGTGCTAGCCTCGGCGGGAGGGTCACAGATACGCAGTATTTT. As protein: CASSASLGGRVTDTQYF.

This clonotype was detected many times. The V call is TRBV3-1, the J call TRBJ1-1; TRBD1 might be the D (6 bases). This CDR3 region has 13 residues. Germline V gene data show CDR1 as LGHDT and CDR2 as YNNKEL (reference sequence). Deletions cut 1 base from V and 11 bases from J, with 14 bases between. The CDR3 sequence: CASSQGRGNEAFF. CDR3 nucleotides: TGTGCCAGCAGCCAAGGCAGGGGTAATGAGGCTTTCTTT.

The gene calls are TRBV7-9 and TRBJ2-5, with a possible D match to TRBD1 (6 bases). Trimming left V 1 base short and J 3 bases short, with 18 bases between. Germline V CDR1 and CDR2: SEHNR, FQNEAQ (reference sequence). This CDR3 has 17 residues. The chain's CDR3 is CASSLGDTSWRKETQYF. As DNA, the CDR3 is TGTGCCAGCAGCTTAGGGGACACTTCTTGGCGAAAAGAGACCCAGTACTTC.

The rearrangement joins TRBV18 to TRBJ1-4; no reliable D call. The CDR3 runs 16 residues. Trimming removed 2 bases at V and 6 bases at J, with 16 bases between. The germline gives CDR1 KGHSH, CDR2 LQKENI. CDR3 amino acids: CASSPLDWGMDEKLFF. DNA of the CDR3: TGTGCCAGCTCACCATTGGATTGGGGTATGGATGAAAAACTGTTTTTT.

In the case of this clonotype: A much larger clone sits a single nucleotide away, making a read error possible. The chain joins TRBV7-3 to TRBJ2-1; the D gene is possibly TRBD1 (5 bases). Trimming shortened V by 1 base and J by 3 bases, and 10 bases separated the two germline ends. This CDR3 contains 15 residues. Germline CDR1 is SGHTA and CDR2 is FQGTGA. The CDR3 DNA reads TGTGCCAGCAGCTTAAATCTCGACAGCTACAATGAGCAGTTCTTC. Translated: CASSLNLDSYNEQFF.

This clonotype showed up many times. The CDR3 loop is CASSSYKGVGGRNEQFF. CDR3 in DNA: TGTGCCAGCAGTTCGTATAAGGGGGTGGGGGGTAGGAATGAGCAGTTCTTC. The rearrangement joins TRBV6-1 to TRBJ2-1, with D perhaps given as TRBD1 or TRBD2 (6 bases each). The V end lost 5 bases, the J end lost 7 bases, and 24 bases lay between the germline ends. The CDR3 spans 17 residues. Germline CDR1 is MNHNS and CDR2 is SASEGT.

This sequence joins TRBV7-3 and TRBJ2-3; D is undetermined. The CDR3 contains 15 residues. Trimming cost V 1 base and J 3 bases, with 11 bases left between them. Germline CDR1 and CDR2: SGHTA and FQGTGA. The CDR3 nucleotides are TGTGCCAGCAGCTTAATGGGAACCCTTACAGATACGCAGTATTTT. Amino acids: CASSLMGTLTDTQYF.

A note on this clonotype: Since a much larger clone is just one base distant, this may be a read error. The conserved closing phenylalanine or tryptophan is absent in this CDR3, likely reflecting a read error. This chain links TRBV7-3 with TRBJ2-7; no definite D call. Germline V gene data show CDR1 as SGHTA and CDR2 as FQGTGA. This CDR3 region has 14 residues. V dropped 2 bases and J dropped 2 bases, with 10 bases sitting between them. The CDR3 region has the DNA TGTGCCAGCAGCTTACTGGACGGAACCTACGAGCAGTACCTC. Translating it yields CASSLLDGTYEQYL.